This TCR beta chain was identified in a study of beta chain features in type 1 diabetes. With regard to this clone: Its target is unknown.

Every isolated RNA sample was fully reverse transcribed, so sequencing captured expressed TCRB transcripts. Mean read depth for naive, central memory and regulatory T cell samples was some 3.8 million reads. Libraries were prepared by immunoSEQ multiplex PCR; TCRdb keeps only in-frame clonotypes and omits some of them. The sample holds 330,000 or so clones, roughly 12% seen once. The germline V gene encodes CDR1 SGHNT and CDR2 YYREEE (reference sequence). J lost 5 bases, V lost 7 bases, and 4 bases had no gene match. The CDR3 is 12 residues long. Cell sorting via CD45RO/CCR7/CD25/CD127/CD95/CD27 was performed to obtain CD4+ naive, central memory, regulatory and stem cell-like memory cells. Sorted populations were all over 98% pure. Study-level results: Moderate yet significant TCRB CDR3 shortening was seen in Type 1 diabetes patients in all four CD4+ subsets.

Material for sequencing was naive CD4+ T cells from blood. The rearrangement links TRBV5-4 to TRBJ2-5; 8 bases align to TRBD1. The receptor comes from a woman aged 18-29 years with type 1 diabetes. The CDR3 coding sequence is TGTGCCAGCGCGACAGGGGATGAGACCCAGTACTTC. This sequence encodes CASATGDETQYF.